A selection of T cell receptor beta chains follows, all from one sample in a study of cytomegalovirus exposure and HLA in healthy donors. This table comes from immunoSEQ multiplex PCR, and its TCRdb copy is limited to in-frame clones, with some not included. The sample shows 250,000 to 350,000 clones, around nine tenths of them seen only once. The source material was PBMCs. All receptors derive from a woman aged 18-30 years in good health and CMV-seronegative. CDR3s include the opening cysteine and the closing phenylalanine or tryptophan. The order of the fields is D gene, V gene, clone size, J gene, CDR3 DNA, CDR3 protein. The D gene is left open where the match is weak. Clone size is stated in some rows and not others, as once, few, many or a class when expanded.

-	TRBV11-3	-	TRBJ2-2	TGTGCCAGCAGCTTAGAAGTGGGGGCAGGGAAGAACACCGGGGAGCTGTTTTTT	CASSLEVGAGKNTGELFF
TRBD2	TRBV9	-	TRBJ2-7	TGTGCCAGCAGCCGGACTAGCGGGAGTCTCTACGAGCAGTACTTC	CASSRTSGSLYEQYF
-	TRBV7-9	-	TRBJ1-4	TGTGCCAGCAGGAGTCTAGCCCAGGCAAAACTGTTTTTT	CASRSLAQAKLFF
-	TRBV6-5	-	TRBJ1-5	TGTGCCAGCAGTTACTCGGTCGGAGTAAGGCAGCCCCAGCATTTT	CASSYSVGVRQPQHF
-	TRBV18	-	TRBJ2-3	TGTGCCAGCTCACCACCGGCGCAGGGAGGAGATACGCAGTATTTT	CASSPPAQGGDTQYF
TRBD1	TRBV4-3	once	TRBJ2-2	TGCGCCAGCAGCCAACCAACGGGACAGGGCACCGGGGAGCTGTTTTTT	CASSQPTGQGTGELFF
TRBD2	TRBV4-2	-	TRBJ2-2	TGTGCCAGCAGCCAAGGGCTAGCGGGGAACACCGGGGAGCTGTTTTTT	CASSQGLAGNTGELFF
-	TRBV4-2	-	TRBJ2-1	TGTGCCAGCAGCGTAGGAGAAACATTATTCTTC	CASSVGETLFF
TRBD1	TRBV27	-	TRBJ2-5	TGTGCCAGCAGTAACCCGGGACAGGGGCAAGAGACCCAGTACTTC	CASSNPGQGQETQYF
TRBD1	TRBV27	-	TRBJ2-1	TGTGCCAGCAGTTCCCCCCGGGGGGGACAGGGGGCAGTTCAGCATGAGCAGTTCTTC	CASSSPRGGQGAVQHEQFF